The 23 T cell receptor beta chains below come from one sample, sequenced in a study of cytomegalovirus exposure and HLA in healthy donors. The PCR made use of 60 Vbeta and 13 Jbeta primers. Libraries were prepared by immunoSEQ multiplex PCR; TCRdb keeps only in-frame clonotypes and omits some of them. The sample has fewer than 200,000 clones; about 81% are singletons. The sequenced sample was PBMCs. These receptors were obtained from a woman aged 50 to 60 in good health and CMV-seropositive.

This clone was detected only a few times. V and J are TRBV2 and TRBJ1-3; 8 bases map to TRBD1. Germline lookup yields CDR1 SNHLY and CDR2 FYNNEI. V trimming: 6 bases; J trimming: 8 bases; junction bases outside the gene matches: 9. The CDR3 totals 14 residues. The CDR3 nucleotides read TGTGCCAGCAGCCCTGGACAGGGTAGAGACACCATATATTTT. The encoded protein is CASSPGQGRDTIYF.

A single count supports this clone. This sequence joins TRBV19 and TRBJ2-1, with 7 bases identical to TRBD1. V lost 5 bases to trimming and J lost 2 bases; unmatched junction nucleotides: 3. Germline values: CDR1 LNHDA, CDR2 SQIVND (reference sequence). The CDR3 extends over 14 amino acids. The CDR3, as DNA: TGTGCCAGTAGTCACAGGGGAACCTACAATGAGCAGTTCTTC. Protein product: CASSHRGTYNEQFF.

This chain uses TRBV6-5 with TRBJ1-1; the D gene is possibly TRBD1 (5 bases). Trimming cost V 0 bases and J 8 bases, with 10 bases left between them. This CDR3 region has 13 residues. Germline lookup yields CDR1 MNHEY and CDR2 SVGAGI. In DNA, the CDR3 is TGTGCCAGCAGTTACTCGCAGGGCTTGGAAGCTTTCTTT. Its protein product is CASSYSQGLEAFF.

In DNA form, the CDR3 reads TGTGCCAGCAGACAATCCCAGGGCAAAGGCACTGAAGCTTTCTTT. Translation: CASRQSQGKGTEAFF. This chain links TRBV2 with TRBJ1-1, with a possible D match to TRBD1 (5 bases). The V gene lost 6 bases and the J gene lost 4 bases, with 18 bases spanning the gap. CDR1 and CDR2 from the germline V gene are SNHLY and FYNNEI. The CDR3 is made up of 15 amino acids.

This chain uses TRBV27 with TRBJ2-1, with 9 nucleotides matching TRBD1. The CDR3 loop spans 13 amino acids. Per the germline V gene, CDR1 is MNHEY and CDR2 is SMNVEV (reference sequence). Trimming took 5 bases from V and 10 from J; bases not matched to a gene: 6. The CDR3 DNA reads as TGTGCCAGCAGTCTAGGACAGGGGAACGAGCAGTTCTTC. Protein sequence: CASSLGQGNEQFF.

The genes are TRBV10-1 and TRBJ2-2, with D possibly TRBD2 on 6 matching bases. V shed 3 bases and J shed 1 base, with 12 bases lying between them. The CDR3 length is 16 residues. The germline V gene has CDR1 WNHNN and CDR2 SYGVQD (reference sequence). CDR3 in DNA: TGCGCCAGCAGTGACTCCCCAGCGGGGAACACCGGGGAGCTGTTTTTT. It encodes CASSDSPAGNTGELFF.

The CDR3 nucleotides read TGTGCCAGCAGTTACTCAGAAGGGGTCTATGGCTACACCTTC. Translated: CASSYSEGVYGYTF. This chain uses TRBV6-5 with TRBJ1-2; TRBD1 might be the D (5 bases). Looked up from germline, CDR1 is MNHEY and CDR2 is SVGAGI. V lost 0 bases, J lost 4 bases, and 9 bases lay in between. There are 14 residues in the CDR3.

This sequence joins TRBV6-5 and TRBJ1-1; 11 bases are a match to TRBD1. The CDR3 is made up of 13 amino acids. With V trimmed by 6 bases and J by 11 bases, 8 bases remained unmatched. CDR1 MNHEY and CDR2 SVGAGI come from the germline V gene. The DNA of the CDR3 is TGTGCCAGCAGCTTCCGGGACAGGGGGGCGGCTTTCTTT. Amino acids: CASSFRDRGAAFF.

This CDR3 reads CASSPPLVERGAGETQYF. The DNA for the CDR3 is TGTGCCAGCTCACCACCGTTAGTCGAGCGGGGGGCCGGGGAGACCCAGTACTTC. The gene calls are TRBV18 and TRBJ2-5; 9 bases are a match to TRBD2. The CDR3 is 18 residues long. The germline CDR1 and CDR2 sequences are KGHSH and LQKENI. J was trimmed by 5 bases and V by 0 bases; bases with no gene match: 13. Filled out from reference TRBV18 and TRBJ2-5, the complete variable domain reads NAGVMQNPRHLVRRRGQEARLRCSPMKGHSHVYWYRQLPEEGLKFMVYLQKENIIDESGMPKERFSAEFPKEGPSILRIQQVVRGDSAAYFCASSPPLVERGAGETQYFGPGTRLLVL.

The gene calls are TRBV6-1 and TRBJ1-5, with 11 bases that match TRBD1. This CDR3 is 15 amino acids long. CDR1 is MNHNS and CDR2 is SASEGT in the germline V gene. The V and J ends lost 2 bases and 7 bases, in that order; junction bases with no gene match: 4. The CDR3 region is CASSERDRGTQPQHF. The CDR3 nucleotides read TGTGCCAGCAGTGAACGGGACAGGGGGACCCAGCCCCAGCATTTT.

The chain employs TRBV6-6 and TRBJ2-2; 7 nucleotides line up with TRBD2. The CDR3 consists of 15 residues. Germline trimming cut 7 bases from V and 7 bases from J; bases unmatched to any gene: 12. Germline CDR1 is MNHNY and CDR2 is SVGAGI (reference sequence). CDR3 in amino acids: CASIGGNLLGGELFF. The CDR3 nucleotides read TGTGCCAGCATCGGGGGGAACCTACTCGGCGGGGAGCTGTTTTTT.

The gene calls are TRBV9 and TRBJ2-2; 10 bases map to TRBD1. V trimming: 4 bases; J trimming: 1 base; junction bases outside the gene matches: 7. The CDR3 consists of 17 residues. Germline V gene sequence: CDR1 SGDLS, CDR2 YYNGEE. CDR3 DNA: TGTGCCAGCAGCCATTCCGGGACAGGGGTGAACACCGGGGAGCTGTTTTTT. Encoded protein: CASSHSGTGVNTGELFF.

This chain uses TRBV27 with TRBJ2-3, with 8 positions matching TRBD1. The CDR3 spans 14 residues. Germline V lookup: CDR1 MNHEY, CDR2 SMNVEV (reference sequence). Unmatched junction bases numbered 6, after V lost 7 bases and J lost 3 bases. For the CDR3, the DNA is TGTGCCAGCAAATGGACAGGGTTGACAGATACGCAGTATTTT. It encodes CASKWTGLTDTQYF.

This chain links TRBV9 with TRBJ2-3; TRBD2 matches 15 bases. Germline-derived CDR1 and CDR2 are SGDLS and YYNGEE. V trimming: 0 bases; J trimming: 0 bases; junction bases outside the gene matches: 14. The length of the CDR3 is 22 residues. CDR3 loop: CASSVEAPSGTSGGRSTDTQYF. The CDR3 DNA reads as TGTGCCAGCAGCGTAGAGGCACCTTCCGGGACTAGCGGGGGGCGGAGCACAGATACGCAGTATTTT.

The rearrangement links TRBV5-6 to TRBJ2-2; D unresolved. The CDR3 is 15 residues long. Trimming cost V 1 base and J 1 base, with 8 bases left between them. Germline assignment: CDR1 SGHDT and CDR2 YYEEEE. Written as DNA, the CDR3 is TGTGCCAGCAGCTTGTTACAAAGGAACACCGGGGAGCTGTTTTTT. As protein: CASSLLQRNTGELFF.

The V and J genes are TRBV6-1 and TRBJ1-1; D perhaps matches TRBD1 (5 bases). Germline V lookup: CDR1 MNHNS, CDR2 SASEGT. The CDR3 length is 15 residues. Trimming took 6 bases from V and 0 from J, leaving 14 bases between them. CDR3 loop: CASRRSPTVNTEAFF. CDR3 DNA: TGTGCCAGCAGACGTTCACCGACAGTGAACACTGAAGCTTTCTTT.

Worth noting for this clone: The sample has other DNA sequences that encode this CDR3 too. The V call is TRBV2, the J call TRBJ1-5, with 7 bases lining up with TRBD1. Trimming at V came to 2 bases and at J to 6 bases, leaving 4 bases not matched to a gene. CDR1 SNHLY and CDR2 FYNNEI come from the germline V gene. The CDR3 runs to 14 residues. The CDR3 nucleotides are TGTGCCAGCAGTGAACAGGGGGTAGGTCAGCCCCAGCATTTT. Translated, it gives CASSEQGVGQPQHF.

V usage is TRBV5-1 and J usage is TRBJ2-1; the match to TRBD2 covers 9 bases. CDR1 is SGHRS, CDR2 YFSETQ, per germline. J was trimmed by 1 base and V by 1 base; bases with no gene match: 6. This CDR3 is 17 amino acids long. For the CDR3, the DNA is TGCGCCAGCAGCTTGATCCCTAGCGGGGTGTCCTACAATGAGCAGTTCTTC. It translates to CASSLIPSGVSYNEQFF.

The chain has TRBV2 and TRBJ2-2, with D possibly TRBD1 on 6 matching bases. Looked up from germline, CDR1 is SNHLY and CDR2 is FYNNEI. The CDR3 contains 15 residues. With 5 bases removed from V and 4 bases from J, the gap between germline ends came to 14 bases. CDR3 region: CASSFQQGVTGELFF. CDR3 coding DNA: TGTGCCAGCAGTTTCCAACAGGGCGTCACCGGGGAGCTGTTTTTT.

This clone was counted a single time. Other DNA sequences within the sample encode an identical CDR3. The V gene is TRBV5-1, the J gene TRBJ1-2; D possibly corresponds to TRBD1 (5 bases). The germline CDR1 and CDR2 sequences are SGHRS and YFSETQ. Trimming pared 2 bases from V and 4 bases from J, leaving 12 bases between. This CDR3 comprises 14 residues. Here the CDR3 DNA reads TGCGCCAGCAGCTTCGACAGAAACGTCTATGGCTACACCTTC. The encoded protein is CASSFDRNVYGYTF.

The V gene is TRBV6-1, the J gene TRBJ1-6; D gene uncertain. From germline, CDR1 is MNHNS and CDR2 SASEGT. The germline V and J ends were trimmed by 2 bases and 13 bases, with 12 bases remaining between them. The CDR3 loop spans 13 amino acids. The CDR3 coding sequence is TGTGCCAGCAGTGAAAGTCCGGGAGTCCCCCTCCACTTT. Translated, it gives CASSESPGVPLHF.

The gene calls are TRBV7-9 and TRBJ2-7, with D maybe TRBD2 (7 bases). V lost 0 bases to trimming and J lost 7 bases, with 13 bases between them. This CDR3 has 14 amino acids. Germline V gives CDR1 SEHNR, CDR2 FQNEAQ (reference sequence). The CDR3 DNA sequence: TGTGCCAGCAGCTTAGCCAGGGGAGGGGAAGAGCAGTACTTC. The encoded protein is CASSLARGGEEQYF.

There are a few counts of this clone. The chain uses TRBV9 and TRBJ2-3; the match to TRBD2 covers 11 bases. Trimming took 4 bases from V and 3 from J; bases not matched to a gene: 4. The CDR3 runs to 15 residues. Germline V CDR1 and CDR2: SGDLS, YYNGEE. For the CDR3, the DNA is TGTGCCAGCAGCCATAGCGGGGGGGTAACAGATACGCAGTATTTT. Residues: CASSHSGGVTDTQYF.